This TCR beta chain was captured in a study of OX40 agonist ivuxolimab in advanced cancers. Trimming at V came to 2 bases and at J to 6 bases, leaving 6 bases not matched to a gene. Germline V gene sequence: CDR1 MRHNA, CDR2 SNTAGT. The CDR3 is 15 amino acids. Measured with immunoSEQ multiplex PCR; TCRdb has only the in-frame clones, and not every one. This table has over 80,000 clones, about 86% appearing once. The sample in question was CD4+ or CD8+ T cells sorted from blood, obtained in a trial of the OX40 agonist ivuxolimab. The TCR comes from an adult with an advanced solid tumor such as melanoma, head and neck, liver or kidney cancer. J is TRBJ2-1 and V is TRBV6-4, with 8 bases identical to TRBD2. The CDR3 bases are TGTGCCAGCAGTGACGGGACTAGAGAGCTCAATGAGCAGTTCTTC. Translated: CASSDGTRELNEQFF.